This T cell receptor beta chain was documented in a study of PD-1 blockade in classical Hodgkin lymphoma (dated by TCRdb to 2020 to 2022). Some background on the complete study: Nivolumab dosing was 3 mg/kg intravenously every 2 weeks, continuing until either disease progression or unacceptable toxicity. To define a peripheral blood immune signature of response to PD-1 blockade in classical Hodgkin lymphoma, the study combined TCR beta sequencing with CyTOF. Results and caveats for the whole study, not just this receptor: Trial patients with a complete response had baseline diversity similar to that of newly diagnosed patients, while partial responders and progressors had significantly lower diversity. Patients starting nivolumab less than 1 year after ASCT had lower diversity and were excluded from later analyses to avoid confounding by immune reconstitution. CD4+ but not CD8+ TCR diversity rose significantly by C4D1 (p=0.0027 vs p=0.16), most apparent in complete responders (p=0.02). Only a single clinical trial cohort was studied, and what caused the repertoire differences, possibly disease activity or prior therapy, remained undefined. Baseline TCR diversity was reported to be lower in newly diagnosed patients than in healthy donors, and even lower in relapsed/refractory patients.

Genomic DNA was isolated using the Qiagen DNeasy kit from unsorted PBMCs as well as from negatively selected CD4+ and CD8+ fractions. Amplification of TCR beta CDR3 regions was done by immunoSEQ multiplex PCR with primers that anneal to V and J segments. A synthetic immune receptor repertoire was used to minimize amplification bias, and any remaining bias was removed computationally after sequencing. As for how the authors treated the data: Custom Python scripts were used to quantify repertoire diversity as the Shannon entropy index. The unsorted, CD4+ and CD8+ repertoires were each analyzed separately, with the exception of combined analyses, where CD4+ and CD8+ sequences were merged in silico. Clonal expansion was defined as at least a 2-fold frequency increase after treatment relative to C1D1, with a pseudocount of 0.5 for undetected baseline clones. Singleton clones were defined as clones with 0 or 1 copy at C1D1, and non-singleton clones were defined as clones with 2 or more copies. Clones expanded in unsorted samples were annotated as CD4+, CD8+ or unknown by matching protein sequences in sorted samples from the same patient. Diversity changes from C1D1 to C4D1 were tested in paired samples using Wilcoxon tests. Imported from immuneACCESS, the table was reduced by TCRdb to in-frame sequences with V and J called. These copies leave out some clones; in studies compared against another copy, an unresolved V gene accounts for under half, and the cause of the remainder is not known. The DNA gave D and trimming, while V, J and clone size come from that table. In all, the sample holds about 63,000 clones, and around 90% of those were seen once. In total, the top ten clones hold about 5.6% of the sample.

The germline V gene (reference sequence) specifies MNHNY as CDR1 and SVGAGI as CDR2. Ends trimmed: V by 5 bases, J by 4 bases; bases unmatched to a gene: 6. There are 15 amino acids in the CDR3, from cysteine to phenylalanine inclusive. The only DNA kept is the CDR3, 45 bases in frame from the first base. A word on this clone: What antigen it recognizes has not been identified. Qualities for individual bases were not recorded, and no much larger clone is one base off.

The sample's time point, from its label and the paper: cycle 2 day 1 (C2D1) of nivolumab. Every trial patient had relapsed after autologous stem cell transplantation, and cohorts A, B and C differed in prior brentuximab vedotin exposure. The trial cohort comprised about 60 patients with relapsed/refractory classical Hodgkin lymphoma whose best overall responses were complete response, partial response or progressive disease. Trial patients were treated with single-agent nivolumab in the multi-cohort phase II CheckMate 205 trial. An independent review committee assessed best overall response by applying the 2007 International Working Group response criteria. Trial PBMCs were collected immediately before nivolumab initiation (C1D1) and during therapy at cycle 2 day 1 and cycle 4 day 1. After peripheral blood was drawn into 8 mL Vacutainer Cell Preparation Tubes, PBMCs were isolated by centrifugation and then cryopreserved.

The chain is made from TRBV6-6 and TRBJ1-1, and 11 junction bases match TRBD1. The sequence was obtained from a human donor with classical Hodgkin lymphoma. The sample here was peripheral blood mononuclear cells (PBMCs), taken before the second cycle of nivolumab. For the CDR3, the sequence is CASSPGQGARTEAFF. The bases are TGTGCCAGCAGTCCAGGACAGGGGGCGCGCACTGAAGCTTTCTTT.